The entry that follows covers one T cell receptor (beta chain) sequence. The record originates from a study of blood T cell repertoires in COVID-19. Assay used: immunoSEQ multiplex PCR; TCRdb lists only in-frame clones, some missing. Here the sample spans 200,000 to 250,000 clones, about 80% being singletons. Trimming cost V 1 base and J 0 bases, with 12 bases left between them. From germline, CDR1 is LGHNA and CDR2 YNFKEQ. The CDR3 extends over 16 amino acids. The material sequenced was peripheral blood. The clonotype originates from a woman aged 45-65 years with acute or convalescent COVID-19. The chain couples TRBV4-2 to TRBJ1-1; no clear D. In DNA form, the CDR3 reads TGTGCCAGCAGCCAAGGTTCGGGGAGGGTGAACACTGAAGCTTTCTTT. Translated: CASSQGSGRVNTEAFF.